Listed here are 3 T cell receptor beta chains from one sample, sequenced in a study of cytomegalovirus exposure and HLA in healthy donors. Researchers ran the PCR with 60 Vbeta and 13 Jbeta primers. The assay was immunoSEQ multiplex PCR, and TCRdb's table has in-frame clones only and misses some. This table holds 40,000 to 60,000 clones, around 70% found once. Sequenced sample: PBMCs. Receptors were obtained from a woman aged 45-59 years in good health and CMV-seronegative.

The V call is TRBV28, the J call TRBJ2-7, with D maybe TRBD2 (5 bases). Germline CDR1 reads MDHEN; CDR2 reads SYDVKM. V was pared by 6 bases and J by 2 bases, with 17 bases between. The CDR3 loop spans 15 amino acids. CDR3 residues: CASSLSSWTAYEQYF. The CDR3 bases are TGTGCCAGCAGCCTGAGTTCGTGGACTGCCTACGAGCAGTACTTC.

This chain uses TRBV7-3 with TRBJ2-7, with D possibly being TRBD2 (6 bases). CDR3 size: 14 residues. Germline values: CDR1 SGHTA, CDR2 FQGTGA. V lost 5 bases and J lost 5, with 16 bases in between. In DNA, the CDR3 is TGTGCCAGCAGCCAGGGAGGAGGGGATAACGAGCAGTACTTC. Residues: CASSQGGGDNEQYF.

The chain combines TRBV9 with TRBJ2-7, with 7 positions matching TRBD1. CDR3 length equals 20 residues. Germline V gene lookup returns CDR1 SGDLS and CDR2 YYNGEE. Losses at the gene ends were 5 bases for V and 0 bases for J; bases not matched to a gene: 23. The DNA for the CDR3 is TGTGCCAGCAGTCCGCCTCGGGACAGACTTCCCCGAATCCTCTCCTACGAGCAGTACTTC. This sequence encodes CASSPPRDRLPRILSYEQYF. The full variable domain, its missing parts supplied by reference TRBV9 and TRBJ2-7, is DSGVTQTPKHLITATGQRVTLRCSPRSGDLSVYWYQQSLDQGLQFLIQYYNGEERAKGNILERFSAQQFPDLHSELNLSSLELGDSALYFCASSPPRDRLPRILSYEQYFGPGTRLTVT.